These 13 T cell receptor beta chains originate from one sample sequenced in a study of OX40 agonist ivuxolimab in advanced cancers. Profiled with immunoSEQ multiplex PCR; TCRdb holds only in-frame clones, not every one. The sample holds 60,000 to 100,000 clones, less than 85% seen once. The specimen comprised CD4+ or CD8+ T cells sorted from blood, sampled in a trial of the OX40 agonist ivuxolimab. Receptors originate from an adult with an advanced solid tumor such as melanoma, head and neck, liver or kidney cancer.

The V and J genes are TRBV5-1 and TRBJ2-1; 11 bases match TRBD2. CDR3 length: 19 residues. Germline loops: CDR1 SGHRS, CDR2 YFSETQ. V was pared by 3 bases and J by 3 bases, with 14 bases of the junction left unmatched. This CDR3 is CASSSNTQLAGGLYNEQFF. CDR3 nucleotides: TGCGCCAGCAGCTCCAACACACAGCTAGCGGGGGGACTCTACAATGAGCAGTTCTTC.

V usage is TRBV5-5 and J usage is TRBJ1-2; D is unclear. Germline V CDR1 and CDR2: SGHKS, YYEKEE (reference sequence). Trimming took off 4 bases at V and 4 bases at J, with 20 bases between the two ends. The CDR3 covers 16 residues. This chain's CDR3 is CASSRAYGPGVYGYTF. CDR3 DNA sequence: TGTGCCAGCAGCAGGGCATATGGTCCAGGCGTCTATGGCTACACCTTC.

The CDR3 DNA reads as TGTGCCAGCAGCTTGAGGGCCTTGAACACCGGGGAGCTGTTTTTT. It is translated as CASSLRALNTGELFF. The rearrangement uses TRBV5-4 and TRBJ2-2; no definite D call. V was shortened by 1 base and J by 1 base, with 8 bases between the two germline ends. CDR1 is SGHNT and CDR2 is YYREEE in the germline V gene (reference sequence). This CDR3 is 15 amino acids long.

CDR3: CASSLGVGPQETQYF. The DNA of the CDR3 is TGTGCCAGCAGCTTAGGGGTCGGGCCTCAAGAGACCCAGTACTTC. The V call is TRBV11-2, the J call TRBJ2-5; D gene uncertain. This CDR3 is 15 amino acids long. With 1 base removed from V and 2 bases from J, the gap between germline ends came to 11 bases. Germline V gives CDR1 SGHAT, CDR2 FQNNGV.

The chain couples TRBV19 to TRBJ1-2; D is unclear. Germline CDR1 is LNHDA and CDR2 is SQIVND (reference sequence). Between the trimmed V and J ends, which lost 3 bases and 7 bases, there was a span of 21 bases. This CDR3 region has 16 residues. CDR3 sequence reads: CASSINWLTDPGGYTF. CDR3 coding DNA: TGTGCCAGTAGTATTAATTGGTTGACCGATCCTGGTGGCTACACCTTC.

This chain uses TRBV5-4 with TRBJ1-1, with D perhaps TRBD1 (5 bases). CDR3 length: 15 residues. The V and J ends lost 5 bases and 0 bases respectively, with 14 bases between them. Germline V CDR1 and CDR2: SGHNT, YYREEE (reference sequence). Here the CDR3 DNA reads TGTGCCAGCAGTATCGGAGGGGTGGTGAACACTGAAGCTTTCTTT. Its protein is CASSIGGVVNTEAFF.

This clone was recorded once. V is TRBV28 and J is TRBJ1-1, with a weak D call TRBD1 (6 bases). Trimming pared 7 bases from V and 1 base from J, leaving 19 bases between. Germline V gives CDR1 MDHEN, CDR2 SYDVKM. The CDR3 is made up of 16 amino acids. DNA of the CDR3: TGTGCCAGCACCCTAAGGGCTGGACAGCAGAACACTGAAGCTTTCTTT. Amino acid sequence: CASTLRAGQQNTEAFF.

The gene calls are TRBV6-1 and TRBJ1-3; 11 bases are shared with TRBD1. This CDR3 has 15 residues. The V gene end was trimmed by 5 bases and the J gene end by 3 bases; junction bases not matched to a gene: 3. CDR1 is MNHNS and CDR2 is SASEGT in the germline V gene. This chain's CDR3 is CASSRDRGFGNTIYF. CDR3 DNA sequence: TGTGCCAGCAGTCGGGACAGGGGGTTTGGAAACACCATATATTTT.

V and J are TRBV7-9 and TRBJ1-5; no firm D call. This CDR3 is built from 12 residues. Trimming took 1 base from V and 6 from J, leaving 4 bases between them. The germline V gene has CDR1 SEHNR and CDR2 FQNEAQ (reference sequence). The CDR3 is CASSLEGQPQHF. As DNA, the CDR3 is TGTGCCAGCAGCTTAGAGGGTCAGCCCCAGCATTTT.

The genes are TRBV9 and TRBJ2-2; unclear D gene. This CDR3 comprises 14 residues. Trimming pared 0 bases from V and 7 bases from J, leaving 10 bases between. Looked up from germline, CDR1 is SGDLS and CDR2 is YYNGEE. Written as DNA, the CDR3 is TGTGCCAGCAGCGTAGGGCCGGGTGACGGGGAGCTGTTTTTT. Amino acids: CASSVGPGDGELFF.

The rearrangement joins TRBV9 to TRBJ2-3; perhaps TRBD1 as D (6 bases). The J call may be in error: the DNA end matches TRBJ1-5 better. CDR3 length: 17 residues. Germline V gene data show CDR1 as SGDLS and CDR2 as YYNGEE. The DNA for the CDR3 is TGTGCCAGCAGCCCCCGGGGGCTAGCGGGGGGCACAGATACGCAGCATTTT. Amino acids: CASSPRGLAGGTDTQHF.

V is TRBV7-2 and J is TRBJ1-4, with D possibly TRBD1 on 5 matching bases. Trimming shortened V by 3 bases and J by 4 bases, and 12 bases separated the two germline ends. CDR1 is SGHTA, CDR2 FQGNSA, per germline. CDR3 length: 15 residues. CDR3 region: CASSLLTDHNEKLFF. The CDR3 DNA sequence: TGTGCCAGCAGCTTGTTGACAGATCATAATGAAAAACTGTTTTTT.

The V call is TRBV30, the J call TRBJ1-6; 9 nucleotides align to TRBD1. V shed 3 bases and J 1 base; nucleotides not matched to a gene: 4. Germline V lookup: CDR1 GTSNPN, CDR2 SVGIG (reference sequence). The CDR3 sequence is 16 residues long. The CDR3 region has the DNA TGTGCCTGGAGCGGACAGGGGTTATCCTATAATTCACCCCTCCACTTT. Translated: CAWSGQGLSYNSPLHF.